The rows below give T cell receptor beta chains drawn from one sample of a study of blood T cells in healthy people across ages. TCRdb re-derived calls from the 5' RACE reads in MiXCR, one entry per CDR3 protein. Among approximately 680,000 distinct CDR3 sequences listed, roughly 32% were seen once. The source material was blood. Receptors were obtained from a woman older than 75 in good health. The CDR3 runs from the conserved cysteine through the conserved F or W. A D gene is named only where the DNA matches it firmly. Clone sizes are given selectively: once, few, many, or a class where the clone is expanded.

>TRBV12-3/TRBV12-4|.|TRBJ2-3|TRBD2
TGTGCCAGCAGTGACGGGGGAGCGGGAGGCTGCGCAGATGCGCAGTATTTT
CASSDGGAGGCADAQYF
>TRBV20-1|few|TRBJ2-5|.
TGCAGTGCCAGACCAACCCGGGCCCTGAGATCGCAAGAGACCCAGTACTTC
CSARPTRALRSQETQYF
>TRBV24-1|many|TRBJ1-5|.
TGTGCCACCAGTGGACCACAGGGTAATCAGCCCCAGCATTTT
CATSGPQGNQPQHF
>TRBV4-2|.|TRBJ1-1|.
TGTGCCAGCAGCCAACAGGCGGTGAACACTGAAGCTTTCTTT
CASSQQAVNTEAFF
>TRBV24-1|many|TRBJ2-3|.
TGTGCCACCAGTGATCCTTCAGAATGGGGGGCGGATACGCAGTATTTT
CATSDPSEWGADTQYF
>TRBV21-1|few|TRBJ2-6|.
TGTGCCAGCAGCAAAGCGCCCAGGGGGCCCGTCTCTGGGGCCAACGTCCTGACTTTC
CASSKAPRGPVSGANVLTF
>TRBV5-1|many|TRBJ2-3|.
TGCGCCAGCAGCTCACAGGGCCAACCCCGGGATACGCAGTATTTT
CASSSQGQPRDTQYF
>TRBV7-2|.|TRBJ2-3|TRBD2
TGTGCCAGCAGCGGGCAACTAGCGGGAACGGATACGCAGTATTTT
CASSGQLAGTDTQYF
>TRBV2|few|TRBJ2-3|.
TGTGCCAGCAGTGGGGCGGGGAATTTAGATACGCAGTATTTT
CASSGAGNLDTQYF
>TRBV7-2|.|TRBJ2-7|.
TGTGCCAGCAGCTTAGTCGGGGCTCCTTACGGGTACGAGCAGTACTTC
CASSLVGAPYGYEQYF
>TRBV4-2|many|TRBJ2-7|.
TGTGCCAGCAGCCAAGACGGCAGGACCTACGAGCAGTACTTC
CASSQDGRTYEQYF
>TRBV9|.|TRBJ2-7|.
TGTGCCAGCAGCGTAGAGGGCGAACCCTACGAGCAGTACTTC
CASSVEGEPYEQYF
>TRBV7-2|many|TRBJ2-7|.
TGTGCCAGCAGCTTAACAGGCGGCCACCACTACGAGCAGTACTTC
CASSLTGGHHYEQYF
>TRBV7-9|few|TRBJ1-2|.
TGTGCCTGCAGCCCTTATGAGGGCATCTATGGCTACACCTTC
CACSPYEGIYGYTF
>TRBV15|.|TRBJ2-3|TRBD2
TGTGCCACCAGCAGCCTAGCGGAACTTCGGGGAGATACGCAGTATTTT
CATSSLAELRGDTQYF
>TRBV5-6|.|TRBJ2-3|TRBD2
TGTGCCAGCGCGGGTGGCCTAGCGGGGTTTAGAGATACGCAGTATTTT
CASAGGLAGFRDTQYF
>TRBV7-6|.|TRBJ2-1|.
TGTGCCAGCAGCTTAGTATCGGATAGCGAGCAGTTCTTC
CASSLVSDSEQFF
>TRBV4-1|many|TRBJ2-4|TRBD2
TGCGCCAGCAGCCAAGGGGTAGCGGGGGGGTTGACCAAAAACATTCAGTACTTC
CASSQGVAGGLTKNIQYF
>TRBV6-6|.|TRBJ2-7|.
TGTGCCAGCAGATACAGGGGGGGCCTCTCCTACGAGCAGTACTTC
CASRYRGGLSYEQYF
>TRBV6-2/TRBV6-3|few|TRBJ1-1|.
TGTGCCAGCAGAGTAGACGGGAACACTGAAGCTTTCTTT
CASRVDGNTEAFF
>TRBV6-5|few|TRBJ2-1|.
TGTGCCAGCAGTTATTCCGGATCTAGGGGTTGTAATGAGCAGTTCTTC
CASSYSGSRGCNEQFF
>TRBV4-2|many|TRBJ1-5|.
TGTGCCAGCAGCCAAGATGAGCAGGGTAGCAATCAGCCCCAGCATTTT
CASSQDEQGSNQPQHF
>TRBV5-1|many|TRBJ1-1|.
TGCGCCAGCAGCCCCGGCCCAGGGAACACTGAAGCTTTCTTT
CASSPGPGNTEAFF
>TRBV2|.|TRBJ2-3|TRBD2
TGTGCCGGCAGTGATCAGCGGGGGGGTACAGATACGCAGTATTTT
CAGSDQRGGTDTQYF
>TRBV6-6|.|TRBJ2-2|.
TGTGCCAGCAGTTACTCCGGGTCGGGCGCCACCGGGGAGCTGTTTTTT
CASSYSGSGATGELFF
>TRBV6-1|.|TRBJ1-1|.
TGTGCCAGCAGTCCCCCGAGGGGACAATCGAACACTGAAGCTTTCTTT
CASSPPRGQSNTEAFF
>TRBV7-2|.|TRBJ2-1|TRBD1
TGTGCCAGCAACGTGGGACAGGGGAACGAGCAGTTCTTC
CASNVGQGNEQFF
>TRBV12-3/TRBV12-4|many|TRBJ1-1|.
TGTGCCAGCAGTTTACGAGACCCGGGTCTGGCTTTCTTT
CASSLRDPGLAFF
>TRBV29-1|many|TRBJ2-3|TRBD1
TGCAGCGTTGAAAAGGGGGCAGTCACAGATACGCAGTATTTT
CSVEKGAVTDTQYF
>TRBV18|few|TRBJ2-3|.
TGTGCCAGCTCACCCCAACAAGTCGCCGGCACAGATACGCAGTATTTT
CASSPQQVAGTDTQYF
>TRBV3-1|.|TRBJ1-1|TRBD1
TGTGCCAGCAGCCATACAGGGGGGAGAACTGAAGCTTTCTTT
CASSHTGGRTEAFF
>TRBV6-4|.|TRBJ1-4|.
TGTGCCAGCAGTTGGGGCAGATTCTCAACTAATGAAAAACTGTTTTTT
CASSWGRFSTNEKLFF
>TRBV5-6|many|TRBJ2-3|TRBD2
TGTGCCAGCAGCTTGTATAGCGGGGGGGGCATGTTCACAGATACGCAGTATTTT
CASSLYSGGGMFTDTQYF
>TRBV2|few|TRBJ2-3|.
TGTGCTGGGGGAGGGACAGACACAGATACGCAGTATTTT
CAGGGTDTDTQYF
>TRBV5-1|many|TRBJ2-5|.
TGCGCCAGCAGCTTACTGGGGGGAATGGCGGAGACCCAGTACTTC
CASSLLGGMAETQYF
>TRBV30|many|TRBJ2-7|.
TGTGCCTGGAGTGCCCTCTCACATCGCTCCTACGAGCAGTACTTC
CAWSALSHRSYEQYF
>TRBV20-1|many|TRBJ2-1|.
TGCAGTGCTAGAGCCCCGGGGCGGGGTAGAAATGAGCAGTTCTTC
CSARAPGRGRNEQFF
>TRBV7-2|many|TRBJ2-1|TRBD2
TGTGCCAGCAGCTTAAGGACTAGCGGGGGGCCAGGGGAGCAGTTCTTC
CASSLRTSGGPGEQFF
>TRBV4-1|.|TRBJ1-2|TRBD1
TGCGCCAGCAGCCAGGCCGGGACAGGGGATAGGTATGGCTACACCTTC
CASSQAGTGDRYGYTF
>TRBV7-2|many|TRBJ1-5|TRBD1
TGTGCCAGCAGCCGACGACAGGGCCAACAGCCCCAGCATTTT
CASSRRQGQQPQHF
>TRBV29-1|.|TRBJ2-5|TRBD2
TGCAGCGTTCCGTTAAGGGGACTAGCGGGAGAAGAGACCCAGTACTTC
CSVPLRGLAGEETQYF
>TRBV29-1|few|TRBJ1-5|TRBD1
TGCAGCGTTCGACAGGGAGATCAGCCCCAGCATTTT
CSVRQGDQPQHF
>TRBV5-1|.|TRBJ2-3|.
TGCGCCAGCAGCTTGGAACCCGGCACAGATACGCAGTATTTT
CASSLEPGTDTQYF
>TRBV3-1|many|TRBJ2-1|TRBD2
TGTGCCAGCAGGAGGTCCGGGCGGGGGGATTACAATGAGCAGTTCTTC
CASRRSGRGDYNEQFF
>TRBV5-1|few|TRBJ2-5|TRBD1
TGCGCCAGCAGCTCCAACGGGAAGGGGGCGGGAGAGACCCAGTACTTC
CASSSNGKGAGETQYF
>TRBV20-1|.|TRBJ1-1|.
TGCAGTGCTAGAGATCGTCGTTCGGGGGGATTGGAAGCTTTCTTT
CSARDRRSGGLEAFF
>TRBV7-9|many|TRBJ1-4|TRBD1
TGTGCCAGCAGCTTAGCATCGACAGGGATGGATGAAAAACTGTTTTTT
CASSLASTGMDEKLFF
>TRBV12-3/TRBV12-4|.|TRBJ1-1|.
TGTGCCAGCAGTTTGAACACCGGGACTGAAGCTTTCTTT
CASSLNTGTEAFF
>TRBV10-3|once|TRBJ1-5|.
TGTGCCATCAGTGATTTGACAGAGAATCAGCCCCAGCATTTT
CAISDLTENQPQHF
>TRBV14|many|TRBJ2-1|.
TGTGCCAGCACCCGGGGCGGGGAGCAGTTCTTC
CASTRGGEQFF
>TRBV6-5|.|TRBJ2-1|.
TGTGCCAGCAGTCGGAGGCGGGCCCTTAATGAGCAGTTCTTC
CASSRRRALNEQFF
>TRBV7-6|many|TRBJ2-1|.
TGTGCCAGCAGCCGCGGGCGAGTCAATGAGCAGTTCTTC
CASSRGRVNEQFF
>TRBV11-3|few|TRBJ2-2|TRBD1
TGTGCCAGCAGCTTAGACGGACAGGCGGTCGGGGAGCTGTTTTTT
CASSLDGQAVGELFF